This T cell receptor beta chain derives from a study of shared clonotypes between healthy human individuals (dated by TCRdb to the early 2020s). Concerning the study at large: The cohort comprised a couple of women and three men aged 18 to 49 years. For each donor, CD4 naive and CD4 memory were each run on three plates, CD8 naive on two plates, and CD8 memory on one plate. The study deeply sequenced blood TCR repertoires of about five healthy adults to estimate repertoire size and the extent of clonotype sharing between individuals. To increase sequencing depth and limit assay-specific biases, different laboratories used diverse techniques to prepare libraries and sequence TCR repertoires. Between about 0.94 and 8.9 billion PBMCs per donor were obtained by leukapheresis. What the research found in general, with its limitations: Sampling was restricted to blood, and TCR repertoires in tissues likely differ from the TCR repertoires found in blood. Because the study included a small number of donors, the genetic and exposure-history diversity represented was limited. Compared with non-shared clonotypes, the clonotypes found in all four sorted-subset donors had higher generation probabilities. Naive subsets generally had larger estimated clonotype richness than memory subsets. Pairwise subsampling indicated that sequencing depth was expected to affect the degree of clonotype sharing among donors. About 5% of naive CD4, 3.5% of naive CD8, roughly 2.4% of memory CD4, and around 0.42% of memory CD8 clonotypes were shared across four donors. Even with the large sequencing depth, rarefaction of the sorted-subset datasets indicated that sequencing was incomplete.

In the case of this clone: Its binding antigen is unknown. The record has no base qualities; no much larger clone is one base away. Other DNA sequences in the sample encode the same CDR3.

TCR CDR3 regions were amplified from genomic DNA by multiplex PCR using the deep immunoSEQ assay. Genomic DNA extracted from each cell subset was distributed evenly over all wells of several immunoSEQ 96-well plates, and each plate served as one replicate. For sorted subsets, each replicate PCR was loaded with approximately 200 ng genomic DNA, equivalent to about 33,000 T cell genomes. The purified libraries were quantified using a Qubit 3.0 fluorometer, sized with a Bioanalyzer 2100, and then quantified again using the KAPA Library Quantification kit. Every immunoSEQ 96-well plate was sequenced on a dedicated single-read 150-cycle Illumina NextSeq 550 flow cell. From the authors' description of their analysis: Because the immunoSEQ output held only junctional sequences and lacked quality scores, the filtering could not match the filtering applied to full-length reads. Sequences were annotated with PyIR, a Python wrapper for IgBLAST v1.9, using IMGT germline references to assign V/J genes and CDR3. Reads were removed for weak V/J assignments (E-value above 1e-6), missing CDR3, stop codons, out-of-frame junctions, or ambiguous translated residues. V3J clonotypes were defined as sequences sharing an identical inferred V gene, J gene, and CDR3 amino acid sequence. Percentage overlap between repertoires was calculated by dividing the number of shared unique clonotypes by the size of the smaller repertoire. Richness of each repertoire was evaluated using RTK rarefaction, the Chao1 estimator, and Recon v2.1 estimates of unobserved clonotypes. Generation probabilities for all TCRbeta clonotypes obtained by the gDNA method from a handful of donors were computed using OLGA. The table was pulled from immuneACCESS by TCRdb, which kept in-frame rearrangements only. Such tables lose some clones; where checked, under half of the loss comes from unresolved V genes, and the rest has no known cause. D and trimming come from the DNA, and the V and J calls and clone size come from that table. The sample includes 2 million to 2.5 million clones, with around 96% observed a single time. The ten top clones hold 1% to 1.3% of the sample.

Its CDR3 holds 14 amino acids, cysteine through phenylalanine. Only the CDR3 DNA stays, 42 bases, in frame from base 1. At the junction V is shortened by 1 base and J by 4 bases, with 10 bases in between. CDR1 and CDR2 were assigned from the germline V gene (reference sequence) as SEHNR and FQNEAQ. CD8 naive samples consisted of CD45RO-negative cells that were positively selected for CCR7, yielding a CD45RA+CCR7+ population without TemRA cells. The donors were healthy, HIV-negative adults with no recently reported acute infections or vaccinations. Only Caucasian adults living in Nashville, Tennessee, USA were represented among the donors. Blood was obtained by leukapheresis, after which PBMCs were separated by Ficoll-Histopaque density gradient centrifugation and cryopreserved in liquid nitrogen vapor phase. Purity and quantity of every magnetically sorted T cell population were checked by analytical flow cytometry. From each sorted fraction, genomic DNA was isolated and quantified by UV absorbance on a Nanodrop 2000c.

This receptor chain uses TRBV7-9 and TRBJ1-1; perhaps TRBD1 is the D gene, with 5 bases matching. The sequence was collected from a man aged 18 to 29 in good health. The sample consisted of naive CD8+ T cells sorted from blood. According to the study, the label for this sample's cell subset or site signals: CD45RA+CCR7+. CDR3 protein: CASSLVQGGTEAFF. In nucleotide form, the sequence is TGTGCCAGCAGCTTAGTCCAGGGAGGCACTGAAGCTTTCTTT.